The rows below give T cell receptor beta chains drawn from one sample of a study of blood T cell repertoires in COVID-19. Profiled with immunoSEQ multiplex PCR; TCRdb holds only in-frame clones, not every one. The profile shows over 150,000 clones, 70% to 85% of them singletons. The sequencing input was peripheral blood. The receptors were sampled from a human donor with acute or convalescent COVID-19. The donor label of this sample is uncertain. Each CDR3 is given with its conserved first and last residue. Each record gives: D gene, clone size, V gene, J gene, CDR3 DNA, CDR3 protein. A D gene is named only where the DNA matches it firmly. Size tells how often a clone was seen (once, few, many) or the class of an expanded clone, and some rows leave it out.

>TRBD2|few|TRBV5-1|TRBJ2-3
TGCGCCAGCAGCTTGGAAAGCGGGATGGGCGTAGATACGCAGTATTTT
CASSLESGMGVDTQYF
>TRBD1|once|TRBV5-1|TRBJ2-7
TGCGCCAGCAGCCGGGACAGGGATGCCTACGAGCAGTACTTC
CASSRDRDAYEQYF
>NA|NA|TRBV3-1/TRBV3-2|TRBJ1-2
TGTGCCAGCAGCCAACGGCAGGGCGACTATGGCTACACCTTC
CASSQRQGDYGYTF
>NA|NA|TRBV5-1|TRBJ1-1
TGCGCCAGCAGCTCACAGCCTTACACTGAAGCTTTCTTT
CASSSQPYTEAFF
>TRBD1|NA|TRBV9|TRBJ2-2
TGTGCCAGCAGCGTAGAGGGGACAGGGGGACGGGAGCTGTTTTTT
CASSVEGTGGRELFF
>TRBD1|NA|TRBV9|TRBJ1-5
TGTGCCAGCAGCGTTAGCCCGGGACAGAAGATCATGGCCCAGCATTTT
CASSVSPGQKIMAQHF
>NA|NA|TRBV19|TRBJ1-3
TGTGCCAGTAGAAAGAGGGAGGCTGGAAACACCATATATTTT
CASRKREAGNTIYF
>TRBD1|NA|TRBV6-5|TRBJ2-7
TGTGCCAGCAGGCGTGGACAGGGAGGCTACGAGCAGTACTTC
CASRRGQGGYEQYF
>NA|NA|TRBV7-2|TRBJ2-1
TGTGCCACAGGTCGCGCCGGAAACAATGAGCAGTTCTTC
CATGRAGNNEQFF
>NA|NA|TRBV28|TRBJ2-3
TGTGCCAGCAGTTCACCAGGGGGCACAGATACGCAGTATTTT
CASSSPGGTDTQYF
>TRBD1|NA|TRBV7-3|TRBJ1-5
TGTGCCAGCAGCTCACAGGGGGATCAGCCCCAGCATTTT
CASSSQGDQPQHF
>TRBD2|NA|TRBV2|TRBJ2-3
TGTGCCGGCGATTCAGCGGGATACGCAGATACGCAGTATTTT
CAGDSAGYADTQYF
>TRBD1|NA|TRBV12-3/TRBV12-4|TRBJ1-2
TGTGCCAGCACCGGGGACAGGGCCGGCTACACCTTC
CASTGDRAGYTF
>NA|NA|TRBV2|TRBJ1-1
TGTGCCAGCAGTGAGGACAGTGTAGGGTCTGAAGCTTTCTTT
CASSEDSVGSEAFF
>NA|NA|TRBV12-3/TRBV12-4|TRBJ1-4
TGTGCCAGCAGGCCTACAGGGAATGAAAAACTGTTTTTT
CASRPTGNEKLFF
>TRBD2|few|TRBV24-1|TRBJ2-7
TGTGCCACCAGTGATAGTAGCGGGAGCCTCGCGAGGGAGCAGTACTTC
CATSDSSGSLAREQYF
>NA|NA|TRBV24-1|TRBJ2-5
TGTGCCACCAGTGGGGCCCAAGAGACCCAGTACTTC
CATSGAQETQYF
>TRBD2|NA|TRBV5-6|TRBJ2-1
TGTGCCAGCAGGCCCGCTAGCGGGAGTGGGAATGAGCAGTTCTTC
CASRPASGSGNEQFF
>NA|NA|TRBV6-5|TRBJ1-4
TGTGCCAGCAGACAGCTTGCAACTAATGAAAAACTGTTTTTT
CASRQLATNEKLFF
>TRBD1|NA|TRBV27|TRBJ2-3
TGTGCCAGCAGTCCCTTCCGGGACAGGCCTAGCACAGATACGCAGTATTTT
CASSPFRDRPSTDTQYF
>NA|NA|TRBV5-8|TRBJ1-5
TGTGCCAGCAGCCTCCGTAAGATAGTGGATCAGCCCCAGCATTTT
CASSLRKIVDQPQHF
>NA|NA|TRBV5-1|TRBJ1-3
TGCGCCAGCAGCTCCGGGGAGACTGGAAACACCATATATTTT
CASSSGETGNTIYF
>NA|NA|TRBV18|TRBJ2-4
TGTGCCAGCTCACCAGCCGTGGCCAGGAACATTCAGTACTTC
CASSPAVARNIQYF
>TRBD2|NA|TRBV2|TRBJ2-7
TGTGCCAGCAGAGGACTAGCGGGTAACTACGAGCAGTACTTC
CASRGLAGNYEQYF
>NA|NA|TRBV6-2/TRBV6-3|TRBJ1-1
TGTGCCAGCAGTTGGGGGGGCACTGAAGCTTTCTTT
CASSWGGTEAFF
>NA|NA|TRBV19|TRBJ2-7
TGTGCCAGTAGTAAACAGGGATGGCCCTACGAGCAGTACTTC
CASSKQGWPYEQYF
>NA|once|TRBV23-1|TRBJ2-3
TGCGCCAGCAGTCAAGGGCAAAATAACGCAGATACGCAGTATTTT
CASSQGQNNADTQYF
>TRBD1|NA|TRBV18|TRBJ2-1
TGTGCCAGCTCATCGGACAGGGGGAACAATGAGCAGTTCTTC
CASSSDRGNNEQFF
>TRBD1|few|TRBV15|TRBJ2-2
TGTGCCACCAGCAGAATTCAAGGGACAGGGCGCACCGGGGAGCTGTTTTTT
CATSRIQGTGRTGELFF
>TRBD2|NA|TRBV6-5|TRBJ2-7
TGTGCCAGCAGGCCCTGGTTAGCGGGAGAGCAGTACTTC
CASRPWLAGEQYF
>TRBD1|few|TRBV3-1/TRBV3-2|TRBJ1-2
TGTGCCAGCAGCTCGGACAGGGGCTACACCTTC
CASSSDRGYTF
>NA|NA|TRBV7-2|TRBJ2-1
TGTGCCAGCAGAAACCCCGTAGGTCGAGGTGAGCAGTTCTTC
CASRNPVGRGEQFF
>TRBD1|few|TRBV18|TRBJ2-7
TGTGCCAGCTCGCCGGGACAGGGGGCCTCCTACGAGCAGTACTTC
CASSPGQGASYEQYF
>NA|NA|TRBV5-1|TRBJ2-2
TGCGCCAGCGTAACCGAGAGCACCGGGGAGCTGTTTTTT
CASVTESTGELFF
>TRBD1|NA|TRBV6-5|TRBJ1-2
TGTGCCAGCACCTACCTGGACAGGAAGGGCTATGGCTACACCTTC
CASTYLDRKGYGYTF
>TRBD1|NA|TRBV11-2|TRBJ1-1
TGTGCCAGCAGCGGCCGGGACAGGGGGCGGGTTGAAGCTTTCTTT
CASSGRDRGRVEAFF
>TRBD1|NA|TRBV14|TRBJ1-2
TGTGCCAGCAGCCAAGATCTCCGGGCAGGGGGCTATGGCTACACCTTC
CASSQDLRAGGYGYTF
>TRBD2|NA|TRBV7-2|TRBJ2-1
TGTGCCAGCAGCCCTGGGGTAGCGGGAACCGATGAGCAGTTCTTC
CASSPGVAGTDEQFF
>TRBD1|NA|TRBV7-2|TRBJ2-2
TGTGCCAGCAGCTCCGGGACAGGGGGCCTCGGGGAGCTGTTTTTT
CASSSGTGGLGELFF
>TRBD1|few|TRBV30|TRBJ1-5
TGTGCCTGGAGGGGACAGGGTTTGGCAAGCAATCAGCCCCAGCATTTT
CAWRGQGLASNQPQHF
>NA|NA|TRBV24-1|TRBJ2-7
TGTGCCACCAGTGATTTCGCAGGGTTTGGGCAGTACTTC
CATSDFAGFGQYF
>TRBD1|NA|TRBV28|TRBJ1-5
TGTGCCAGCAGTTCCCCAGGGGGCTATCAGCCCCAGCATTTT
CASSSPGGYQPQHF
>NA|once|TRBV7-8|TRBJ2-5
TGTGCCAGCAGCTTAGGACACTACCAAGAGACCCAGTACTTC
CASSLGHYQETQYF
>TRBD1|NA|TRBV6-5|TRBJ2-5
TGTGCCAGCAGTTTAACAGGGGGTCTCCAAGAGACCCAGTACTTC
CASSLTGGLQETQYF
>TRBD2|NA|TRBV7-2|TRBJ2-3
TGTGCCAGCCTGCTAGCGGGTGCAGATACGCAGTATTTT
CASLLAGADTQYF
>TRBD1|NA|TRBV27|TRBJ2-3
TGTGCCAGCAGTTTACCCGGGACAGGGGGCGCTTATACGCAGTATTTT
CASSLPGTGGAYTQYF
>TRBD1|NA|TRBV19|TRBJ2-1
TGTGCCAGTAGTACCTGGACAGGGTCAGGCAATGAGCAGTTCTTC
CASSTWTGSGNEQFF
>TRBD1|NA|TRBV12-3/TRBV12-4|TRBJ1-1
TGTGCCACCGGGACAGGCGGGAACACTGAAGCTTTCTTT
CATGTGGNTEAFF
>NA|few|TRBV27|TRBJ1-1
TGTGCCAGCAGTCCACCCAGGGGCCTGAACACTGAAGCTTTCTTT
CASSPPRGLNTEAFF
>NA|NA|TRBV10-3|TRBJ2-1
TGTGCCATCGCGGACTTCTCGTCGGACAATGAGCAGTTCTTC
CAIADFSSDNEQFF
>TRBD2|once|TRBV2|TRBJ2-2
TGTGCCAGCGGAGACCAGGGACTACTAAACACCGGGGAGCTGTTTTTT
CASGDQGLLNTGELFF
>NA|NA|TRBV28|TRBJ1-2
TGTGCCAGCAGGGGGGGGTTTGTGGGCGGCTACACCTTC
CASRGGFVGGYTF
>NA|NA|TRBV6-5|TRBJ1-2
TGTGCCAGCAGCGGAACGTGGGGGGGGACCTATGGCTACACCTTC
CASSGTWGGTYGYTF
>TRBD1|NA|TRBV30|TRBJ1-1
TGTGCCTGGAGTGTACAGGGGTCCCAGAGTCAAGCTTTCTTT
CAWSVQGSQSQAFF
>TRBD2|NA|TRBV5-4|TRBJ2-7
TGTGCCAGCAGCTTAGCGGGAGGGCGCTCCTACGAGCAGTACTTC
CASSLAGGRSYEQYF